This TCR beta chain originates from a study of cytomegalovirus exposure and HLA in healthy donors. Study findings and constraints: Reports indicate that TCR beta sequences accurately predicted the HLA-A and HLA-B alleles of most subjects. No immune exposure information besides CMV serostatus was available. Because they were indistinguishable, some V segments, including TRBV6-2 and TRBV6-3, were excluded.

The germline gives CDR1 SEHNR, CDR2 FQNEAQ (reference sequence). This CDR3 region has 12 residues. V was trimmed by 4 bases and J by 8 bases, leaving 9 bases between them. PCR used 60 Vbeta primers and 13 Jbeta primers. Profiled with immunoSEQ multiplex PCR; TCRdb holds only in-frame clones, not every one. Among approximately 40,000 clones, around 86% were seen once, and the ten largest hold 11%. Turning to this clone: Its antigen is not identified.

Sequencing was done on a sample of PBMCs. This chain joins TRBV7-9 and TRBJ2-1; D call uncertain. This receptor was taken from a woman aged 35 to 49 in good health and CMV-seropositive. This CDR3 is CASSSRVYEQFF. The DNA of the CDR3 is TGTGCCAGCAGCTCCCGTGTATATGAGCAGTTCTTC.